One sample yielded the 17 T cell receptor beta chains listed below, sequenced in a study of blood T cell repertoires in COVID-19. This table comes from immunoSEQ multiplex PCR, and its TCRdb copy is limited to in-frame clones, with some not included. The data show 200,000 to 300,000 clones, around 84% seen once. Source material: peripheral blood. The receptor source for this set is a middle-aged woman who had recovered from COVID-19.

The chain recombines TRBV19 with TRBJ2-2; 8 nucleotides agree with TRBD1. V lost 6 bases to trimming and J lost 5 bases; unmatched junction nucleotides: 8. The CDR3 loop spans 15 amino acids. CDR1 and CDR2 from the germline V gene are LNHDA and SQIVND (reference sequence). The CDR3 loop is CASRGTGARTGELFF. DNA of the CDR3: TGTGCCAGTAGGGGGACAGGAGCCCGGACCGGGGAGCTGTTTTTT.

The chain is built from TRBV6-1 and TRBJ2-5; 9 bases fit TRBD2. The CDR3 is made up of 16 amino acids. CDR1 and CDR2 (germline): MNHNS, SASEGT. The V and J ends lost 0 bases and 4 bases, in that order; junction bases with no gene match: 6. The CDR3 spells CASSEAGGGALETQYF. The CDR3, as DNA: TGTGCCAGCAGTGAAGCGGGCGGGGGGGCCTTAGAGACCCAGTACTTC.

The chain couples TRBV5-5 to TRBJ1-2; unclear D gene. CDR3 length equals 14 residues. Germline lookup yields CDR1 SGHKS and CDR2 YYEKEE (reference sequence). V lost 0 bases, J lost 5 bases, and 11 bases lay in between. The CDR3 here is CASSLALTKYGYTF. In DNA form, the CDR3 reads TGTGCCAGCAGCTTGGCCTTGACAAAGTATGGCTACACCTTC.

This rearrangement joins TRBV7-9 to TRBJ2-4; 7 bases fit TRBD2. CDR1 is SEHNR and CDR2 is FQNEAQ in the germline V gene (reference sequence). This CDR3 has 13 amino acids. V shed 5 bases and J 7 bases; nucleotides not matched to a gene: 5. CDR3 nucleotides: TGTGCCAGCAGCCTAGGGGAGGGGAACATTCAGTACTTC. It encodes CASSLGEGNIQYF.

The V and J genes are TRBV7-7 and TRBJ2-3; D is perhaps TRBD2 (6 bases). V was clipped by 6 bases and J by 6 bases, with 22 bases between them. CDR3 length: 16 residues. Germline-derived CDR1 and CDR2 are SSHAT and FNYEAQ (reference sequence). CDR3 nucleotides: TGTGCCAGCAGTTTTCAGCGGAGGGAACCGGGGGATACGCAGTATTTT. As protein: CASSFQRREPGDTQYF.

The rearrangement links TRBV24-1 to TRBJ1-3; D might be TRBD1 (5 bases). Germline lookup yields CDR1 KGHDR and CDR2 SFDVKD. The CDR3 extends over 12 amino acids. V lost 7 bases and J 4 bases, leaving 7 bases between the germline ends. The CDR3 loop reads CATRGPGNTIYF. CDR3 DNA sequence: TGTGCCACCAGGGGGCCCGGAAACACCATATATTTT.

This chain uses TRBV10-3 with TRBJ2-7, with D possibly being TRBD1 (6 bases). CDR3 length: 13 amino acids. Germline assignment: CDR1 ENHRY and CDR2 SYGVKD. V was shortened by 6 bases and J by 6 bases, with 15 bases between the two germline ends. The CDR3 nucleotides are TGTGCCATCAGGGACAGTCAAGCCTCCGAGCAGTACTTC. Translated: CAIRDSQASEQYF.

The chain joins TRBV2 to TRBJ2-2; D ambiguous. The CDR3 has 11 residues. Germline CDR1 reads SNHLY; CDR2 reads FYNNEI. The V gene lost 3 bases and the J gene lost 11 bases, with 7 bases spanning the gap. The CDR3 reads CASSDLGELFF. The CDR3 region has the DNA TGTGCCAGCAGTGATCTCGGTGAGCTGTTTTTT.

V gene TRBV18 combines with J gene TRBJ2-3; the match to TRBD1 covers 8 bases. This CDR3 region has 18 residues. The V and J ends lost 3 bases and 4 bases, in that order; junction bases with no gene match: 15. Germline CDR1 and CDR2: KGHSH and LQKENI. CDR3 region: CASSPRDRTYILADTQYF. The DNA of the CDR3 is TGTGCCAGCTCACCCCGGGACAGGACTTATATATTGGCAGATACGCAGTATTTT.

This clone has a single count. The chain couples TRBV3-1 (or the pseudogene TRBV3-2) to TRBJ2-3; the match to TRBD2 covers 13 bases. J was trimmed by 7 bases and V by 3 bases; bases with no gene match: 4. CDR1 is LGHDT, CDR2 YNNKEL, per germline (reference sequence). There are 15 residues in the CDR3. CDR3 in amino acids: CASSHRLAGGHTQYF. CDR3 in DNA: TGTGCCAGCAGCCACCGACTAGCGGGGGGACATACGCAGTATTTT.

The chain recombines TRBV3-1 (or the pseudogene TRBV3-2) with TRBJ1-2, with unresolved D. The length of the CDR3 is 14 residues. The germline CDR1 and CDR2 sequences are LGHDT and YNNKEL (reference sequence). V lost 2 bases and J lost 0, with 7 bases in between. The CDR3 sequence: CASSQMAANYGYTF. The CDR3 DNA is TGTGCCAGCAGCCAAATGGCAGCTAACTATGGCTACACCTTC.

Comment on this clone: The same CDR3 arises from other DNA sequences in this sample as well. This CDR3 is CATSRGGSSYEQYF. The CDR3 region has the DNA TGTGCCACCAGCAGAGGAGGGAGCTCCTACGAGCAGTACTTC. The J gene is TRBJ2-7, the V gene TRBV15, with TRBD2 as a possible D gene (5 bases). Trimming took off 1 base at V and 0 bases at J, with 7 bases between the two ends. From germline, CDR1 is LNHNV and CDR2 YYDKDF (reference sequence). The CDR3 is 14 residues long.

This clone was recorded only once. The DNA of the CDR3 is TGCGCCAGCAGCGTAGGGGTGAACACTGAAGCTTTCTTT. Amino acid sequence: CASSVGVNTEAFF. The chain carries TRBV5-1 and TRBJ1-1, with a weak D call TRBD1 (5 bases). This CDR3 contains 13 residues. CDR1 is SGHRS, CDR2 YFSETQ, per germline. V lost 4 bases to trimming and J lost 0 bases, with 7 bases between them. The whole variable domain, filled in from reference TRBV5-1 and TRBJ1-1, reads KAGVTQTPRYLIKTRGQQVTLSCSPISGHRSVSWYQQTPGQGLQFLFEYFSETQRNKGNFPGRFSGRQFSNSRSEMNVSTLELGDSALYLCASSVGVNTEAFFGQGTRLTVV.

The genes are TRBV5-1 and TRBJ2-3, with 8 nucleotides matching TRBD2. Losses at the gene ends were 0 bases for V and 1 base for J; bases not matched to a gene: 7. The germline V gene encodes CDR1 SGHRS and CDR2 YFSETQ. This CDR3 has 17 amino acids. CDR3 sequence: CASSLGVSGGGTDTQYF. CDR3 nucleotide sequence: TGCGCCAGCAGCTTGGGAGTGAGCGGGGGAGGCACAGATACGCAGTATTTT.

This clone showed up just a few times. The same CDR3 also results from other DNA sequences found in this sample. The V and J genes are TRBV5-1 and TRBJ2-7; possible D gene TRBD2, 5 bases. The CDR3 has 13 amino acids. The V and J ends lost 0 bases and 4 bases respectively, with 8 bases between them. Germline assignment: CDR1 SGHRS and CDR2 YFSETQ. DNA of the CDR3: TGCGCCAGCAGCTTGGAGAGGGCATACGAGCAGTACTTC. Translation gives CASSLERAYEQYF.

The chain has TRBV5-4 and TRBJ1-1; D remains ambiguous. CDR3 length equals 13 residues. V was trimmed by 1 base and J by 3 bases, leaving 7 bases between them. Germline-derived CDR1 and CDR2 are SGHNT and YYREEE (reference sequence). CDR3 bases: TGTGCCAGCAGCTTGCGAGAGGACACTGAAGCTTTCTTT. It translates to CASSLREDTEAFF.

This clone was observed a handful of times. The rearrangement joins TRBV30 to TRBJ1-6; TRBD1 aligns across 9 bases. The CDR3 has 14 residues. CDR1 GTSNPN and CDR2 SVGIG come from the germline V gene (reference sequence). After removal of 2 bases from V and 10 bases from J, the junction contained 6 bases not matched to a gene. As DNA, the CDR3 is TGTGCCTGGAGTCGGACAGGGGCGAGGTCACCCCTCCACTTT. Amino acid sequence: CAWSRTGARSPLHF.